In this sample, the clone carrying this T cell receptor beta chain turned up a few times. Its specificity is not known. The data were obtained in a study of CD8+ T cells in alopecia areata. Study at large: For the treated group, dosing was oral tofacitinib at 5 to 10 mg twice daily. Study-level findings and limits: Normal scalp had lower clonality than lesional scalp, with alopecia totalis/universalis lesions showing this most strongly.

CDR1 and CDR2 from the germline V gene are MNHEY and SVGAGI. CDR3 length equals 14 residues. After removal of 6 bases from V and 3 bases from J, the junction contained 2 bases not matched to a gene. TCR sequencing used cDNA made by reverse transcription of extracted RNA. Profiling relied on immunoSEQ multiplex PCR, and the TCRdb table lists in-frame clones only, not all of them. The profile shows 200,000 or so clones, 30% to 40% of them singletons. The treatment here: oral pan-JAK inhibitor, 5-10 mg twice daily. The TCR was taken from a human donor with alopecia areata. The sequenced sample was CD4+ T cells sorted from blood, obtained around week 31, from a patient treated with tofacitinib. The chain recombines TRBV6-5 with TRBJ2-3; 11 nucleotides align to TRBD2. CDR3: CASSTSGRTDTQYF. The CDR3 DNA reads as TGTGCCAGCAGCACTAGCGGGAGAACAGATACGCAGTATTTT.